The source of this T cell receptor beta chain is a study of technical replicates of blood from a handful of donors. The table came from immunoSEQ multiplex PCR; TCRdb's copy has only in-frame clones and leaves some out. The table includes about 70,000 clones, approximately 96% detected once. Sequencing was done on a sample of T cells isolated from PBMCs. This TCR derives from a human donor in good health.

CDR3 sequence (DNA): TGTGCCAGCAGTTACTCTCGCGGCAGCACTGAAGCTTTCTTT. Translating gives CASSYSRGSTEAFF. The chain recombines TRBV6-5 with TRBJ1-1; D ambiguous. Germline loops: CDR1 MNHEY, CDR2 SVGAGI. Trimming stripped 0 bases from V and 4 bases from J, with 9 bases between. The CDR3 loop spans 14 amino acids.